These 30 T cell receptor beta chains originate from one sample sequenced in a study of vaccination effects on CD4 cells after COVID-19. These TCRs are of unknown antigen specificity. The data were produced by immunoSEQ multiplex PCR, yet TCRdb's version contains in-frame clones alone and is incomplete. The sample shows roughly 43,000 clones, around three quarters of them seen only once. Expansion with viral peptide pools was applied to antigen-specific CD4+ T cells by the ViraFEST assay prior to sequencing. CD4+ T cells were isolated after 10 days of culture. Two doses of either BNT162b2 or mRNA-1273 were given to each participant. Sequencing was performed on CD4+ T cells from PBMCs cultured with HCoV-OC43 spike peptides, taken after COVID-19 vaccination. Regarding subset: HCoV-OC43 spike overlapping peptide pool stimulation. Every receptor here comes from a human donor who received a COVID-19 vaccine.

The chain couples TRBV11-2 to TRBJ1-6, with TRBD1 identical over 8 bases. CDR3 size: 16 residues. V shed 5 bases and J 7 bases; nucleotides not matched to a gene: 10. Germline CDR1 reads SGHAT; CDR2 reads FQNNGV. The CDR3 protein is CASSLYPGGENSPLHF. CDR3 DNA sequence: TGTGCCAGCAGCCTCTATCCAGGGGGCGAGAATTCACCCCTCCACTTT.

The sample holds a few counts of this clone. V usage is TRBV5-1 and J usage is TRBJ1-3; D call uncertain. CDR1 and CDR2 from the germline V gene are SGHRS and YFSETQ. The CDR3 spans 13 residues. The V gene lost 4 bases and the J gene lost 8 bases, with 13 bases spanning the gap. CDR3 amino acids: CASSRGQRDTIYF. The CDR3 DNA follows: TGCGCCAGCAGCCGGGGTCAGCGGGACACCATATATTTT.

A remark on this clone: Other DNA sequences of this sample code for an identical CDR3. DNA for the CDR3: TGCGCCAGCAGCTTGGACCCCGGGGGCACTGAAGCTTTCTTT. Translation: CASSLDPGGTEAFF. The chain uses TRBV5-1 and TRBJ1-1, with a possible D match to TRBD1 (5 bases). V lost 0 bases and J lost 4, with 10 bases in between. Germline CDR1 is SGHRS and CDR2 is YFSETQ. CDR3 length: 14 residues.

This clone appeared once. V gene TRBV5-6 combines with J gene TRBJ2-1; 12 bases agree with TRBD2. With 4 bases clipped from V and 10 bases from J, the junction kept 15 bases outside the gene matches. This CDR3 contains 17 residues. Germline V lookup: CDR1 SGHDT, CDR2 YYEEEE. This CDR3 is CASSGGLAGWGRYEQFF. The CDR3, as DNA: TGTGCCAGCAGCGGGGGACTAGCGGGCTGGGGTCGGTACGAGCAGTTCTTC. Based on the CDR3 plus reference TRBV5-6 and TRBJ2-1, the full variable domain is DAGVTQSPTHLIKTRGQQVTLRCSPKSGHDTVSWYQQALGQGPQFIFQYYEEEERQRGNFPDRFSGHQFPNYSSELNVNALLLGDSALYLCASSGGLAGWGRYEQFFGPGTRLTVL.

The chain carries TRBV21-1 and TRBJ1-6. TRBV21-1 is recorded as a pseudogene. The CDR3 consists of 14 residues. CDR3 region: CASSKRRGDSPLHF. The CDR3 DNA reads TGTGCCAGCAGCAAGAGGAGGGGTGATTCACCCCTCCACTTT.

V and J are TRBV19 and TRBJ1-2; D not resolved. This CDR3 comprises 13 residues. V was clipped by 5 bases and J by 5 bases, with 12 bases between them. CDR1 is LNHDA, CDR2 SQIVND, per germline (reference sequence). The CDR3 here is CASSAWEAYGYTF. The CDR3, as DNA: TGTGCCAGTAGTGCGTGGGAGGCTTATGGCTACACCTTC.

The chain recombines TRBV9 with TRBJ2-2; maybe TRBD2 (7 bases). Germline V gives CDR1 SGDLS, CDR2 YYNGEE. This CDR3 has 17 amino acids. V was shortened by 0 bases and J by 5 bases, with 17 bases between the two germline ends. The CDR3 protein is CASSVGLGGPVTGELFF. As DNA, the CDR3 is TGTGCCAGCAGCGTAGGGCTGGGGGGGCCTGTGACCGGGGAGCTGTTTTTT.

This clone was observed once. The chain has TRBV2 and TRBJ1-1; D not certain. The CDR3 consists of 14 residues. Germline V CDR1 and CDR2: SNHLY, FYNNEI. V was cut by 4 bases and J by 0 bases, with 9 bases left in between. This CDR3 reads CASSGFGMNTEAFF. CDR3 nucleotides: TGTGCCAGCAGTGGCTTCGGCATGAACACTGAAGCTTTCTTT.

The chain recombines TRBV24-1 with TRBJ2-3, with D maybe TRBD1 (5 bases). The CDR3 covers 13 residues. The V and J ends lost 7 bases and 3 bases respectively, with 10 bases between them. Germline lookup yields CDR1 KGHDR and CDR2 SFDVKD. The CDR3 nucleotides read TGTGCCACCAGCCGCCAGGGTACAGATACGCAGTATTTT. Its translation is CATSRQGTDTQYF.

The chain recombines TRBV7-6 with TRBJ1-4; TRBD1 is a possible D gene (5 bases). This CDR3 is 14 amino acids long. V shed 1 base and J shed 4 bases, with 7 bases lying between them. Germline V lookup: CDR1 SGHVS, CDR2 FNYEAQ. CDR3: CASSLGQGNEKLFF. In DNA form, the CDR3 reads TGTGCCAGCAGCTTAGGGCAGGGTAATGAAAAACTGTTTTTT.

This rearrangement joins TRBV4-1 to TRBJ1-4; 7 bases are shared with TRBD1. The CDR3 consists of 16 residues. In germline, CDR1 is MGHRA, CDR2 YSYEKL. V shed 8 bases and J 0 bases; nucleotides not matched to a gene: 9. CDR3 sequence (DNA): TGCGCCAGCGGAGGAAGACAGGGTACAACTAATGAAAAACTGTTTTTT. This translates into CASGGRQGTTNEKLFF.

This CDR3 is CASSIQLAGLDEQFF. The CDR3 DNA reads TGTGCCAGCAGCATTCAACTAGCGGGATTAGATGAGCAGTTCTTC. The chain combines TRBV5-4 with TRBJ2-1; TRBD2 matches at 10 bases. The junction had 9 bases not matched to a gene; V was cut back by 4 bases and J by 8 bases. The CDR3 loop spans 15 amino acids. Germline CDR1 is SGHNT and CDR2 is YYREEE (reference sequence).

This clone was detected only once. Here the CDR3 reads CASSQRAGGSYNEQFF. The CDR3 coding sequence is TGTGCCAGCAGCCAGAGAGCGGGAGGTTCCTACAATGAGCAGTTCTTC. The chain has TRBV3-1 (or the pseudogene TRBV3-2) and TRBJ2-1; 9 nucleotides line up with TRBD2. Germline V gene data show CDR1 as LGHDT and CDR2 as YNNKEL (reference sequence). V dropped 3 bases and J dropped 1; count of bases not matched to a gene: 4. CDR3 length: 16 residues.

J is TRBJ2-7 and V is TRBV6-5; D may be TRBD2 (5 bases). The V and J ends lost 1 base and 0 bases respectively, with 7 bases between them. Germline V gene data show CDR1 as MNHEY and CDR2 as SVGAGI. This CDR3 is built from 14 residues. The CDR3 nucleotides read TGTGCCAGCAGTTACTGGGGAGTCTCCTACGAGCAGTACTTC. Its protein is CASSYWGVSYEQYF.

The chain has TRBV4-1 and TRBJ2-3; D perhaps matches TRBD1 (7 bases). Germline CDR1 is MGHRA and CDR2 is YSYEKL. The CDR3 length is 16 residues. The V and J ends lost 0 bases and 4 bases respectively, with 14 bases between them. The chain's CDR3 is CASSQDGGGAADTQYF. CDR3 nucleotide sequence: TGCGCCAGCAGCCAAGATGGAGGGGGCGCGGCAGATACGCAGTATTTT.

This clone has just a few counts. This sequence joins TRBV15 and TRBJ1-1; D ambiguous. CDR1 and CDR2 (germline): LNHNV, YYDKDF (reference sequence). CDR3 size: 17 residues. Trimming cost V 3 bases and J 4 bases, with 21 bases left between them. The CDR3 DNA sequence: TGTGCCACCAGCAGCCTCTCCTGGACCCCTTTTGCCACTGAAGCTTTCTTT. Translation: CATSSLSWTPFATEAFF.

This chain uses TRBV24-1 with TRBJ2-7; D is uncertain. Germline assignment: CDR1 KGHDR and CDR2 SFDVKD. The CDR3 totals 13 residues. The V end was cut by 0 bases, the J end by 5 bases, with 7 bases between. CDR3 nucleotides: TGTGCCACCAGTGATTTGAGCCACGACGAGCAGTACTTC. Protein product: CATSDLSHDEQYF.

The table lists this clone with a count of one. The V and J genes are TRBV11-2 and TRBJ2-7; TRBD1 matches 8 bases. This CDR3 is built from 17 residues. J lost 3 bases, V lost 0 bases, and 10 bases had no gene match. Germline CDR1 and CDR2: SGHAT and FQNNGV. CDR3 DNA: TGTGCCAGCAGCTTAGAACCTGGCCGGGACAGGTACTACGAGCAGTACTTC. Its translation: CASSLEPGRDRYYEQYF.

The CDR3 coding sequence is TGTGCCAGCACCCTGGACAGGGTCTATGGCTACACCTTC. Its protein product is CASTLDRVYGYTF. J is TRBJ1-2 and V is TRBV2; 8 positions agree with TRBD1. Germline V gene lookup returns CDR1 SNHLY and CDR2 FYNNEI. The CDR3 contains 13 residues. Trimming at V came to 7 bases and at J to 4 bases, leaving 5 bases not matched to a gene.

CDR3 sequence: CAILPGQGYGYTF. In DNA, the CDR3 is TGTGCCATTTTACCGGGACAGGGGTATGGCTACACCTTC. The rearrangement uses TRBV10-3 and TRBJ1-2, with TRBD1 matching 10 bases. With 9 bases clipped from V and 5 bases from J, the junction kept 6 bases outside the gene matches. In germline, CDR1 is ENHRY, CDR2 SYGVKD. The CDR3 extends over 13 amino acids.

This rearrangement joins TRBV5-1 to TRBJ2-2; 7 nucleotides line up with TRBD1. This CDR3 is 14 amino acids long. V shed 0 bases and J 6 bases; nucleotides not matched to a gene: 2. Germline V lookup: CDR1 SGHRS, CDR2 YFSETQ. The CDR3 DNA reads as TGCGCCAGCAGCTTGGGACAGGGTCCCGGGGAGCTGTTTTTT. Its protein is CASSLGQGPGELFF.

J is TRBJ1-1 and V is TRBV6-6; D is unresolved. The CDR3 is made up of 12 amino acids. Germline CDR1 and CDR2: MNHNY and SVGAGI (reference sequence). Trimming cost V 6 bases and J 1 base, with 6 bases left between them. The CDR3 DNA sequence: TGTGCCAGCAGCCAAGGGAACACTGAAGCTTTCTTT. As protein: CASSQGNTEAFF.

V is TRBV30 and J is TRBJ1-5, with D unresolved. V was cut by 2 bases and J by 9 bases, with 8 bases left in between. Germline values: CDR1 GTSNPN, CDR2 SVGIG (reference sequence). There are 11 residues in the CDR3. The CDR3 loop reads CAWSLRGPQHF. The CDR3 coding sequence is TGTGCCTGGAGTCTACGAGGGCCCCAGCATTTT. The variable domain in full, with the rest retrieved from reference TRBV30 and TRBJ1-5, is SQTIHQWPATLVQPVGSPLSLECTVEGTSNPNLYWYRQAAGRGLQLLFYSVGIGQISSEVPQNLSASRPQDRQFILSSKKLLLSDSGFYLCAWSLRGPQHFGDGTRLSIL.

The chain has TRBV7-9 and TRBJ1-3; D ambiguous. V was shortened by 0 bases and J by 8 bases, with 5 bases between the two germline ends. The CDR3 is 12 amino acids. Per the germline V gene, CDR1 is SEHNR and CDR2 is FQNEAQ (reference sequence). The CDR3 DNA sequence: TGTGCCAGCAGCTTAGCCCGGGACACCATATATTTT. This sequence encodes CASSLARDTIYF.

The chain links TRBV14 to TRBJ1-2, with a possible D match to TRBD1 (5 bases). CDR1 and CDR2 from the germline V gene are SGHDN and FVKESK. The CDR3 loop spans 13 amino acids. The ends were cut back, 0 bases at V and 5 bases at J, with 7 bases in the middle. The CDR3 nucleotides read TGTGCCAGCAGCCAAGACAGGGTTTATGGCTACACCTTC. Amino acid sequence: CASSQDRVYGYTF. The full variable domain, with the rest looked up from reference TRBV14 and TRBJ1-2, is EAGVTQFPSHSVIEKGQTVTLRCDPISGHDNLYWYRRVMGKEIKFLLHFVKESKQDESGMPNNRFLAERTGGTYSTLKVQPAELEDSGVYFCASSQDRVYGYTFGSGTRLTVV.

J is TRBJ2-2 and V is TRBV11-3; TRBD2 is a possible D gene (5 bases). The germline gives CDR1 SGHNT, CDR2 YENEEA. V lost 3 bases and J lost 2, with 10 bases in between. This CDR3 has 15 amino acids. The CDR3 here is CASSFSSVNTGELFF. The CDR3 nucleotides read TGTGCCAGCAGCTTTAGTAGCGTTAACACCGGGGAGCTGTTTTTT.

J is TRBJ2-7 and V is TRBV5-1; 10 bases match TRBD1. V was pared by 4 bases and J by 7 bases, with 11 bases of the junction left unmatched. CDR3 length: 15 amino acids. CDR1 and CDR2 (germline): SGHRS, YFSETQ. This CDR3 is CASSPTGTGEREQYF. CDR3 bases: TGCGCCAGCAGCCCAACCGGGACAGGGGAGAGGGAGCAGTACTTC.

The genes are TRBV5-6 and TRBJ1-3; D is uncertain. Trimming removed 2 bases from V and 3 bases from J, with 12 bases in between. Germline V CDR1 and CDR2: SGHDT, YYEEEE. CDR3 length equals 15 residues. CDR3 residues: CASSFIGEFGNTIYF. Written as DNA, the CDR3 is TGTGCCAGCAGCTTCATCGGGGAATTTGGAAACACCATATATTTT.

The CDR3 coding sequence is TGTGCCACCAGTGATCAAGGGTCGGAGACCCAGTACTTC. Translated, it gives CATSDQGSETQYF. This rearrangement joins TRBV24-1 to TRBJ2-5; D unresolved. Trimming cost V 3 bases and J 5 bases, with 9 bases left between them. Germline V gene data show CDR1 as KGHDR and CDR2 as SFDVKD. The CDR3 totals 13 residues.

This clone was detected once. The chain has TRBV13 and TRBJ2-7; D could derive from TRBD1 or TRBD2 (7 bases each). The CDR3 extends over 18 amino acids. V was shortened by 2 bases and J by 2 bases, with 22 bases between the two germline ends. Germline V gives CDR1 PRHDT, CDR2 FYEKMQ (reference sequence). CDR3 in amino acids: CASSLWYGGGQTTYEQYF. The CDR3 DNA follows: TGTGCCAGCAGCTTATGGTATGGGGGGGGACAGACAACCTACGAGCAGTACTTC.